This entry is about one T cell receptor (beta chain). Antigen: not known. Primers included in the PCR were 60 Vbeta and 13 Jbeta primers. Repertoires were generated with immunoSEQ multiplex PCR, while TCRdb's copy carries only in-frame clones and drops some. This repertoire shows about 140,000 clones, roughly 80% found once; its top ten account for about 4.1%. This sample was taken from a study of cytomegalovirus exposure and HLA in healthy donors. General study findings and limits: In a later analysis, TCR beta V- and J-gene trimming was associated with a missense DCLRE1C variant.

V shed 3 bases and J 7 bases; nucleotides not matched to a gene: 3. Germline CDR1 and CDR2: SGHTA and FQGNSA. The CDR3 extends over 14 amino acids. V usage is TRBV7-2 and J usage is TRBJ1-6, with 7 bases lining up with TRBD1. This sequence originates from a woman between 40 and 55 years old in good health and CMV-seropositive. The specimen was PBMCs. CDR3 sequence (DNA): TGTGCCAGCAGCTTGGGGACAGCCAATTCACCCCTCCACTTT. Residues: CASSLGTANSPLHF.